What follows is one T cell receptor (beta chain) and its context. This CDR3 is built from 15 residues. Germline CDR1 is LNHDA and CDR2 is SQIVND (reference sequence). V shed 7 bases and J 4 bases; nucleotides not matched to a gene: 6. These data originate in a study of blood T cell repertoires in COVID-19. For the study at large: Samples taken during acute and convalescent COVID-19 were collected in the United States, Italy and Spain. PBMCs, B-cell-depleted T cells, or T cells were the source of the cDNA or gDNA that made up the material.

Per the original data handling: Amplifying reference gene primers gave estimates of nucleated cell counts. Only in-frame clones appear in the TCRdb table, and some are missing; sequencing was by immunoSEQ multiplex PCR. That table is the source of V, J and clone size, and D and trimming were worked out from the DNA. The repertoire holds 90,000 to 110,000 clones, with 85% to 90% as singletons. This sequence joins TRBV19 and TRBJ2-2; 10 bases line up with TRBD2. The clonotype originates from a man aged 50-60 years with acute or convalescent COVID-19. Sequences were obtained from peripheral blood. The CDR3 coding sequence is TGTGCCAGTATGAGCGGGAGGGCCCCCACCGGGGAGCTGTTTTTT. Its protein is CASMSGRAPTGELFF.